This T cell receptor beta chain was sequenced for a study of shared clonotypes between healthy human individuals. The authors loaded approximately 220 ng DNA, approximately 30,000 T cell genomes, into sorted-subset replicate PCRs. Sequencing was performed with immunoSEQ multiplex PCR; in TCRdb, only in-frame clones are kept and a portion is missing. The sample carries some 900,000 clones, more than 75% recorded once. Note on this clone: Other DNA sequences in this specimen translate into the identical CDR3.

Germline V CDR1 and CDR2: KGHSH, LQKENI. Trimming removed 1 base from V and 0 bases from J, with 10 bases in between. The CDR3 is made up of 16 amino acids. The TCR sequence derives from a young man in good health. The chain is built from TRBV18 and TRBJ1-3; tentative D call: TRBD1 (5 bases). Input material: memory CD4+ T cells sorted from blood. The subset: CD45RA-negative fraction. The DNA of the CDR3 is TGTGCCAGCTCACCACAGGGGTCCCTCTCTGGAAACACCATATATTTT. This translates into CASSPQGSLSGNTIYF.